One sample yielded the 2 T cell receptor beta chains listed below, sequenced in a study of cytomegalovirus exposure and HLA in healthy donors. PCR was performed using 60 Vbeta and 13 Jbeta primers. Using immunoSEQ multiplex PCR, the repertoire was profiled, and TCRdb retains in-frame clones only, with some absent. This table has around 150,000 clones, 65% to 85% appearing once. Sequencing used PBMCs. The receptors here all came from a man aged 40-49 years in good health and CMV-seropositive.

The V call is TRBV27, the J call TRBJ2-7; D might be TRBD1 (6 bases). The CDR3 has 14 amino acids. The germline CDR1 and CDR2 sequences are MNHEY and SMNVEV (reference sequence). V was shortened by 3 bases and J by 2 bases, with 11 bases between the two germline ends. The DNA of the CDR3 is TGTGCCAGCAGTTTGGACAGCCTAACCTACGAGCAGTACTTC. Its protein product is CASSLDSLTYEQYF.

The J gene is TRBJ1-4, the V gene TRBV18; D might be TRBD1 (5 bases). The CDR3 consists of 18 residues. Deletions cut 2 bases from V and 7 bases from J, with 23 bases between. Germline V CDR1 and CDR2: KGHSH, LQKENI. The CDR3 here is CASSPSGHTTPHGEKLFF. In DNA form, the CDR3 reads TGTGCCAGCTCACCATCAGGACACACCACACCCCACGGTGAAAAACTGTTTTTT.